This T cell receptor (beta chain) was recorded in a study of cytomegalovirus exposure and HLA in healthy donors. Study observations and caveats: Some segments of the V type, notably TRBV6-2 and TRBV6-3, were excluded as indistinguishable. Later analysis demonstrated an association between a missense DCLRE1C variant and TCR beta V- and J-gene trimming.

The PCR used 60 Vbeta and 13 Jbeta primers. Clones were sequenced by immunoSEQ multiplex PCR, and TCRdb holds only the in-frame ones, with some missing. In the table there are 150,000 to 200,000 clones, more than 75% of which are singletons. A word on this clone: Its antigen is undetermined.

The length of the CDR3 is 17 residues. V was shortened by 4 bases and J by 1 base, with 18 bases between the two germline ends. Per germline, CDR1 MNHEY and CDR2 SMNVEV (reference sequence). The sequenced sample consisted of PBMCs. This TCR was recovered from a woman in her 30s in good health and CMV-seropositive. V usage is TRBV27 and J usage is TRBJ2-3, with D perhaps matching TRBD2 (5 bases). CDR3 sequence reads: CASSSKDWRGGTDTQYF. The CDR3 DNA reads as TGTGCCAGCAGTTCGAAGGACTGGAGAGGAGGCACAGATACGCAGTATTTT.